This T cell receptor (beta chain) was sequenced during a study of cytomegalovirus exposure and HLA in healthy donors. Points from the study as a whole: The authors considered a cluster of highly shared sequence variants likely to be a sequencing artifact.

Germline CDR1 and CDR2: SNHLY and FYNNEI. V lost 6 bases to trimming and J lost 1 base; unmatched junction nucleotides: 5. CDR3 length: 14 residues. Only one count was recorded for this clone. Its antigen is unknown. Primers included in the PCR were 60 Vbeta and 13 Jbeta primers. Using immunoSEQ multiplex PCR, the repertoire was profiled, and TCRdb retains in-frame clones only, with some absent. The sample holds tens of thousands of clones, 70% to 80% seen once. The sequenced sample was PBMCs. The receptor comes from a woman aged 45-60 years in good health and CMV-seropositive. This chain joins TRBV2 and TRBJ2-5, with 7 bases identical to TRBD2. Written as DNA, the CDR3 is TGTGCCAGCAGGGTCAGCGGGATCCAAGAGACCCAGTACTTC. Its translation is CASRVSGIQETQYF.